This TCR beta chain derives from a study of cytomegalovirus exposure and HLA in healthy donors (dated by TCRdb to 2016 to 2017). In terms of the full investigation: An earlier analysis of roughly 630 of the donors reported roughly 270 Gb of sequence data and 100 million to 130 million unique TCR beta sequences from 150 million to 200 million T cells. Roughly 300 gigabases of sequencing data and tens of millions of unique TCR sequences were included in an early release covering around 600 HLA-typed donors. The genetic ancestry cluster associated with self-reported Caucasian donors included around four fifths of the roughly 380 genotyped donors. The study aimed to test whether cataloging public T cell receptors could reveal signatures of past pathogen exposure. Using immunosequencing, the study profiled T cell repertoires from about 650 subjects and related those repertoires to cytomegalovirus serostatus. Besides the first cohort of some 670 subjects, a separate validation cohort made up of some 110 different subjects was used. To predict cytomegalovirus infection status, the study brought together high-throughput TCR immunosequencing, statistical association of individual TCRs with disease status, and machine learning. A later analysis re-analyzed previously published TCR beta repertoires from about 600 donors and added high-resolution HLA genotyping to study TCR occurrence patterns. In the later analysis, no new phenotypic data were used to find candidate immune exposures; instead, reliance was placed on TCR beta sequences and their occurrence across donors. An earlier analysis of fewer than 750 of the donors used high-throughput TCR beta sequencing to judge whether each TCR beta V gene segment behaved as functional or pseudogenic. Donor age, sex, ethnicity and CMV serostatus were compiled together with the repertoire data. In a later genetic analysis, genome-wide SNP genotypes for about three fifths of the roughly 670 donors were used, and that subset was treated as a discovery cohort. Every discovery cohort repertoire had been produced on one sequencing platform. HLA typing included class I and class II loci at four-digit resolution. Typing coverage differed by locus: A, B, C, DRB1 and DQB1 were typed in about 629-630 donors, DQA1 in 522, DPA1 in around 580, and DPB1 in 472. Because of strong linkage in the cohort, roughly five DR-DQ haplotypes were treated as single units for association and clustering. Among approximately 370 genotyped donors of the cohort, an average of approximately 200,000 unique TCR beta nucleotide sequences was sequenced per donor, of which 15% to 20% were non-productive. General findings and caveats noted by the study authors: In this cohort, only TCR beta chains were sequenced, and detectable features were limited by the absence of alpha or paired-chain data. Seventeen rarely observed V segments, including chromosome 9 orphons, were excluded from the earlier analysis of some 590 of the donors because counts were too low. It was suggested by the authors that the approach could potentially be generalized to other disease states and immunological phenotypes. The classifier was reported to diagnose cytomegalovirus status with high specificity and sensitivity in both the original cohort and the validation cohort. A group of highly shared sequence variants was considered likely to be a technical artifact of the sequencing pipeline. In an earlier analysis of 450 to 750 of the donors, most TCR beta V segments appeared in productive rearrangements about 90% or about 30% of the time, broadly matching IMGT annotations. Linkage disequilibrium might explain the correlated functional status among segregating V segments, but an unknown experimental factor could not be excluded. At a false discovery rate of 0.05, a later analysis linked about 17,000 TCR beta sequences to specific HLA alleles. Three of the identified cytomegalovirus-associated TCR beta chains were confirmed in vitro to be specific for cytomegalovirus antigens. A further reported finding was that TCR beta sequences accurately predicted the HLA-A and HLA-B alleles for most subjects in the first cohort. A later analysis reported that several top co-occurrence clusters appeared linked to parvovirus B19, influenza, CMV and Epstein-Barr virus. For the cohort, immune exposure information was limited to CMV serostatus. Because some donors lacked HLA typing at each locus, the association tests relied only on the typed subset. Sequencing depth was assumed to be roughly uniform across donors in the presence/absence analyses, though that assumption may not hold. Compared with equally common non-associated chains, HLA-associated TCR beta chains in a later analysis were more clonally expanded and had lower generation probabilities. Because the 87-base-pair reads could not distinguish some IMGT-functional V segments, including TRBV6-2 and TRBV6-3, those segments were excluded. A total of around 150 TCR beta chains were listed by the study as associated with cytomegalovirus. Most TCR sequences were observed very rarely across donors, whereas some public TCRs were present in many individuals. When HLA alleles, especially DR and DQ, strongly co-occurred, attributing TCR associations to individual alleles was difficult. According to a later analysis, most CMV-associated TCR beta chains appeared to be HLA-restricted, and the HLA associations seemed to be driven largely by CMV exposure. According to a later analysis, TCR association rates differed among HLA loci, with DRB1 alleles showing the most associated TCRs and HLA-C alleles showing the fewest. A later genetic analysis reported fewer N-insertions in productive TCRs among donors in an Asian-associated ancestry cluster than the approximately 700-donor mean. A later genetic analysis associated a missense DCLRE1C variant with V-gene and J-gene trimming of TCR beta chains, and an independent cohort replicated the association.

The cohort comprised around 690 healthy bone marrow donors. All cohort members were sampled while nominally healthy, although unrecorded immune exposures were likely present. The donor tested CMV seropositive, placing the donor among the approximately 290 seropositive members of the cohort. Every donor gave a peripheral blood sample, and the peripheral blood mononuclear cells from that sample were used for TCR beta sequencing. The Qiagen DNeasy Blood Extraction Kit was used to extract genomic DNA from the blood cell samples. The CDR3 goes from the cysteine to the phenylalanine over 15 residues. Just CDR3 DNA is preserved here, 45 bases in frame from base 1. CDR1 and CDR2, per the germline V gene, are KGHSH and LQKENI. After removal of 6 bases from V and 0 bases from J, the junction retains 6 bases not matched to a gene. Turning to this clone: No cognate antigen has been identified for it. No base quality values were provided; no much bigger clone lies one nucleotide off.

The method behind the library was the immunoSEQ multiplex PCR assay. The multiplex PCR relied on a mix of 60 forward primers for TCR Vbeta segments and 13 reverse primers for TCR Jbeta segments. Amplification of the CDR3 region of rearranged TCR beta genes was performed with a multiplex PCR assay on genomic DNA. Amplified TCR beta libraries were sequenced as 87-base-pair reads on the Illumina HiSeq System. On the authors' methods: A later analysis tallied around 80 million unique TCR beta chains across the 600 to 700 repertoires, and about 10 million of those chains were shared by two or more donors. A nearest-neighbor algorithm error-corrected the raw reads and collapsed the reads into unique sequences, merging closely related sequences to remove PCR and sequencing errors. V, D and J gene segments were assigned by aligning CDR3 sequences to IMGT reference sequences. For a sequence to be retained, at least a six-nucleotide match to both a V gene segment and a J gene segment was required. A rearrangement counted as productive if the CDR3 had no stop codons and remained in frame with V and J, and every other rearrangement counted as non-productive. CDR3 was defined by IMGT convention, running from the second conserved V-encoded cysteine to the conserved J-encoded phenylalanine. Sequences without an unambiguous match to a single V gene segment were excluded from the earlier analysis of about 600 of the donors. In an earlier analysis of 587 of the donors, V segments were called functional above 56.7% productive rearrangements and were called segregating when the between-donor standard deviation exceeded 5%. To diagnose cytomegalovirus status from the catalog of TCR beta chain sequences, a statistical classification framework was built. In a later analysis, V and J genes were assigned by comparing TCR nucleotide sequences against IMGT/GENE-DB human TR gene sequences. The TCRdist pipeline was used in a later analysis to assign CDR3 sequences and most-parsimonious VDJ recombination scenarios. A later analysis defined each TCR beta chain by its CDR3 amino acid sequence plus V-gene family, and excluded reads lacking a unique V-gene family. To address suspected cross-contamination and a sequencing artifact, a later analysis removed 592 highly shared, low-generation-probability nucleotide sequences. In a later analysis, a clonal expansion index for each public chain was calculated from normalized within-repertoire ranks of inferred template counts. Generation probabilities in a later analysis came from a VDJ recombination model fitted to out-of-frame rearrangements, and those results were checked against IGoR. In a later analysis, hypergeometric tests were used to score TCR-TCR, TCR-HLA and TCR-CMV co-occurrence, with a repertoire-size bias correction applied to TCR pairs. To estimate false discovery rates, a later analysis permuted the HLA or CMV assignments 20 times. In a later analysis, co-occurring TCRs were grouped using DBSCAN, with TCRdist sequence similarity added in when clustering inside HLA-allele-positive subsets. Repertoires with fewer than 30,000 or more than 120,000 public chains were left out of co-occurrence clustering, as were four to six repertoires with anomalous nucleotide sharing. Imported from immuneACCESS, the table was reduced by TCRdb to in-frame sequences with V and J called. These copies leave out some clones; in studies compared against another copy, an unresolved V gene accounts for under half, and the cause of the remainder is not known. V and J calls and clone size are as listed in that table; D and trimming were resolved from the DNA. The table for this sample lists about 180,000 clones; over 70% of them were counted only once. The top ten clones comprise approximately 1.5% of the sample.

This TCR came from a woman in her thirties in good health and CMV-seropositive. Sample: PBMCs. This receptor chain uses TRBV18 and TRBJ1-1; 8 of the junction bases match TRBD1. The bases are TGTGCCAGCTCCCCTACAGGGGGGATGAACACTGAAGCTTTCTTT. The resulting protein is CASSPTGGMNTEAFF.